This is a list of T cell receptor beta chains from one sample in a study of post-analysis software for immune sequencing data. TCRdb re-analysed the PCR reads in MiXCR, keeping a single row per CDR3 protein. Of hundreds of thousands of distinct CDR3 sequences listed, about 32% are singletons. The specimen was blood. Every receptor here comes from a girl between 5 and 17 years old with multiple sclerosis. The CDR3 runs from the conserved cysteine through the conserved F or W. The D gene is left open where the match is weak. Part of the rows lack a size; the others show once, few, many or a class for expanded clones.

>TRBJ2-7|TRBD2|TRBV2|few
TGTGCCAGCACCGAGACTAGCGGGAGGCGGCCCTCCTACGAGCAGTACTTC
CASTETSGRRPSYEQYF
>TRBJ1-1|NA|TRBV4-2|NA
TGTGCCAGCAGCCATGGAAGGGGGGGCGCTGACAACACTGAAGCTTTCTTT
CASSHGRGGADNTEAFF
>TRBJ2-3|NA|TRBV20-1|many
TGCAGTGCTAGTCCCAGGGTAGATACGCAGTATTTT
CSASPRVDTQYF
>TRBJ1-1|TRBD1|TRBV4-1|NA
TGCGCCAGCAGCCAAGACCAGGGGGTGAACACTGAAGCTTTCTTT
CASSQDQGVNTEAFF
>TRBJ2-1|NA|TRBV20-1|NA
TGCAGTGCTAGACCGGCCGAGGGGACCTACAATGAGCAGTTCTTC
CSARPAEGTYNEQFF
>TRBJ2-7|NA|TRBV7-2|many
TGTGCCAGCAGCTCCGGACGTCAAAGCTCCTACGAGCAGTACTTC
CASSSGRQSSYEQYF
>TRBJ1-2|NA|TRBV4-1|many
TGCGCCAGCAGCCAAGAACCAGGTCGAGGCTACACCTTC
CASSQEPGRGYTF
>TRBJ2-5|NA|TRBV5-1|few
TGCGCCAGCAGCTTTTCCGGGACGGCCGGGAAGGCCCAGTACTTC
CASSFSGTAGKAQYF
>TRBJ2-1|NA|TRBV10-3|few
TGTGCCATCAGTTACGGCCGGGACTTCCCCACGGAGCAGTTCTTC
CAISYGRDFPTEQFF
>TRBJ2-3|TRBD2|TRBV5-1|few
TGCGCCAGCAGCTCGACCTTGGGGGGGAGCACAGATACGCAGTATTTT
CASSSTLGGSTDTQYF
>TRBJ2-1|NA|TRBV7-6|few
TGTGCCAGCAGCTTTGTGCCTGGTGCAGACTTCTCCTACAATGAGCAGTTCTTC
CASSFVPGADFSYNEQFF
>TRBJ2-1|NA|TRBV7-6|NA
TGTGCCAGCAGCTGGAAAGGGGATGAGCAGTTCTTC
CASSWKGDEQFF
>TRBJ1-2|NA|TRBV4-2|many
TGTGCCAGCAGCCACCTATTAAACTATGGCTACACCTTC
CASSHLLNYGYTF
>TRBJ1-2|NA|TRBV5-1|NA
TGCGCCAGCAGTCAAGGAAGGGGACAAATCTATGGCTACACCTTC
CASSQGRGQIYGYTF
>TRBJ2-5|TRBD1|TRBV2|NA
TGTGCCAGCAGACTCGACAGGGGGGAGACCCAGTACTTC
CASRLDRGETQYF
>TRBJ2-3|NA|TRBV3-1|NA
TGTGCCAGCAGCCAGTGGGTAGGGGTTGATACGCAGTATTTT
CASSQWVGVDTQYF
>TRBJ2-7|NA|TRBV6-1|few
TGTGCCAGCAGTAGACAGGACTTCTACGAGCAGTACTTC
CASSRQDFYEQYF
>TRBJ2-7|TRBD1|TRBV5-1|once
TGCGCCAGCAGCCGAAACAGGGGATTCTCTCAAGGCAATGAGCAGTACTTC
CASSRNRGFSQGNEQYF
>TRBJ2-5|NA|TRBV5-1|few
TGCGCCAGCAGCTTGGAAATGACAGCTAGTCAAGAGACCCAGTACTTC
CASSLEMTASQETQYF
>TRBJ1-5|NA|TRBV12-3/TRBV12-4|NA
TGTGCCAGCAGTTTTGGGGGCAAGAGCAATCAGCCCCAGCATTTT
CASSFGGKSNQPQHF
>TRBJ2-3|NA|TRBV7-6|few
TGTGCCAGCACGACCCGGGCTAGGGGATATAGCACAGATACGCGGTATTTT
CASTTRARGYSTDTRYF
>TRBJ2-5|NA|TRBV7-9|NA
TGTGCCAGCAGCTTATGGGACACCCAAGAGACCCAGTACTTC
CASSLWDTQETQYF
>TRBJ1-1|NA|TRBV7-9|NA
TGTGCCAGCAGCTTCTCGGGGACTTCGGGCAGCATGAACACTGAAGCTTTCTTT
CASSFSGTSGSMNTEAFF
>TRBJ2-5|NA|TRBV5-1|NA
TGCGCCAGCAGCTTTAGCGCGGGGGCTCAAGAGACCCAGTACTTC
CASSFSAGAQETQYF